This is a list of T cell receptor beta chains from one sample in a study of CD8 T cells in Susac syndrome. One entry per CDR3 protein, called by TCRdb with MiXCR from the immunoSEQ multiplex PCR reads. The table lists about 300,000 distinct CDR3 sequences, around 85% of them singletons, with 0.21% in the top ten. Sequenced input: CD8+ T cells from PBMCs. These receptors originate from a human donor with multiple sclerosis. CDR3s include the opening cysteine and the closing phenylalanine or tryptophan. D genes are given only for firm matches. Some rows have no size entry. The others give once, few or many, or a class for an expanded clone.

d_call: -
cdr3_length: 14
j_call: TRBJ2-1
v_call: TRBV20-1
clone_size: -
cdr3_aa: CSARDRARYNEQFF
cdr3_nt: TGCAGTGCTAGAGATAGGGCTAGGTACAATGAGCAGTTCTTC

d_call: TRBD2
cdr3_length: 16
j_call: TRBJ2-7
v_call: TRBV9
clone_size: -
cdr3_aa: CASSVGGSGSSYEQYF
cdr3_nt: TGTGCCAGCAGCGTAGGTGGTAGCGGGAGCTCCTACGAGCAGTACTTC

d_call: -
cdr3_length: 15
j_call: TRBJ2-3
v_call: TRBV4-3
clone_size: -
cdr3_aa: CASSQDSSSTDTQYF
cdr3_nt: TGCGCCAGCAGCCAAGACAGCTCTAGCACAGATACGCAGTATTTT

d_call: TRBD2
cdr3_length: 17
j_call: TRBJ2-3
v_call: TRBV20-1
clone_size: -
cdr3_aa: CSAVFLIAGSRTDTQYF
cdr3_nt: TGCAGTGCTGTCTTCCTTATAGCGGGAAGTCGGACAGATACGCAGTATTTT

d_call: -
cdr3_length: 13
j_call: TRBJ2-3
v_call: TRBV19
clone_size: few
cdr3_aa: CASSIGSPDTQYF
cdr3_nt: TGTGCCAGTAGTATAGGTTCCCCAGATACGCAGTATTTT

d_call: -
cdr3_length: 13
j_call: TRBJ1-3
v_call: TRBV12-3/TRBV12-4
clone_size: -
cdr3_aa: CASSRGNGNTIYF
cdr3_nt: TGTGCCAGCAGTAGGGGGAATGGAAACACCATATATTTT

d_call: -
cdr3_length: 14
j_call: TRBJ2-2
v_call: TRBV29-1
clone_size: -
cdr3_aa: CSVVGREFTGELFF
cdr3_nt: TGCAGCGTTGTGGGTAGAGAGTTCACCGGGGAGCTGTTTTTT

d_call: -
cdr3_length: 15
j_call: TRBJ1-3
v_call: TRBV14
clone_size: -
cdr3_aa: CASSQGGISGNTIYF
cdr3_nt: TGTGCCAGCAGCCAAGGCGGGATCTCTGGAAACACCATATATTTT

d_call: -
cdr3_length: 19
j_call: TRBJ2-7
v_call: TRBV9
clone_size: -
cdr3_aa: CASSVLQGKKPRLDYEQYF
cdr3_nt: TGTGCCAGCAGCGTTTTGCAGGGTAAAAAGCCCCGACTAGACTACGAGCAGTACTTC

d_call: TRBD1
cdr3_length: 14
j_call: TRBJ2-7
v_call: TRBV20-1
clone_size: -
cdr3_aa: CSARDRDRGLEQYF
cdr3_nt: TGCAGTGCTAGAGACCGGGACAGGGGGCTTGAGCAGTACTTC

d_call: TRBD1
cdr3_length: 19
j_call: TRBJ2-6
v_call: TRBV5-1
clone_size: -
cdr3_aa: CASSYTGERVSSGANVLTF
cdr3_nt: TGCGCCAGCAGCTATACAGGGGAACGGGTCTCCTCTGGGGCCAACGTCCTGACTTTC

d_call: -
cdr3_length: 12
j_call: TRBJ2-7
v_call: TRBV28
clone_size: -
cdr3_aa: CASSQENYEQYF
cdr3_nt: TGTGCCAGCAGTCAGGAGAACTACGAGCAGTACTTC

d_call: TRBD1
cdr3_length: 15
j_call: TRBJ2-1
v_call: TRBV2
clone_size: -
cdr3_aa: CASSGQGLSYNEQFF
cdr3_nt: TGTGCCAGCAGTGGACAGGGGCTCTCCTACAATGAGCAGTTCTTC

d_call: TRBD1
cdr3_length: 16
j_call: TRBJ2-7
v_call: TRBV3-1
clone_size: few
cdr3_aa: CASSQGPPDRGGEQYF
cdr3_nt: TGTGCCAGCAGCCAAGGACCACCGGACAGGGGTGGCGAGCAGTACTTC

d_call: TRBD2
cdr3_length: 14
j_call: TRBJ2-1
v_call: TRBV27
clone_size: once
cdr3_aa: CASSGGTSGNEQFF
cdr3_nt: TGTGCCAGCAGTGGTGGGACTAGCGGGAATGAGCAGTTCTTC

d_call: TRBD2
cdr3_length: 18
j_call: TRBJ2-1
v_call: TRBV4-3
clone_size: -
cdr3_aa: CASSQEAPGRGSYNEQFF
cdr3_nt: TGCGCCAGCAGCCAAGAGGCCCCCGGGAGGGGTTCCTACAATGAGCAGTTCTTC

d_call: -
cdr3_length: 15
j_call: TRBJ2-7
v_call: TRBV4-3
clone_size: -
cdr3_aa: CASSQDLGKRYEQYF
cdr3_nt: TGCGCCAGCAGCCAAGATCTGGGGAAAAGATACGAGCAGTACTTC

d_call: TRBD2
cdr3_length: 17
j_call: TRBJ2-1
v_call: TRBV7-9
clone_size: few
cdr3_aa: CASSPRTSGRAVYEQFF
cdr3_nt: TGTGCCAGCAGCCCTCGGACTAGCGGGAGGGCCGTATATGAGCAGTTCTTC

d_call: -
cdr3_length: 15
j_call: TRBJ2-1
v_call: TRBV15
clone_size: -
cdr3_aa: CATGGVAATYNEQFF
cdr3_nt: TGTGCCACCGGAGGGGTAGCGGCCACCTACAATGAGCAGTTCTTC

d_call: -
cdr3_length: 14
j_call: TRBJ2-1
v_call: TRBV20-1
clone_size: once
cdr3_aa: CSIRDLASYNEQFF
cdr3_nt: TGCAGCATACGGGATCTAGCTTCCTACAATGAGCAGTTCTTC

d_call: -
cdr3_length: 15
j_call: TRBJ2-6
v_call: TRBV28
clone_size: -
cdr3_aa: CASSFEGPGANVLTF
cdr3_nt: TGTGCCAGCAGTTTTGAGGGGCCCGGGGCCAACGTCCTGACTTTC

d_call: -
cdr3_length: 16
j_call: TRBJ1-1
v_call: TRBV3-1
clone_size: -
cdr3_aa: CASSQDTWDRRTEAFF
cdr3_nt: TGTGCCAGCAGCCAAGATACCTGGGATCGAAGGACTGAAGCTTTCTTT

d_call: TRBD1
cdr3_length: 19
j_call: TRBJ2-3
v_call: TRBV25-1
clone_size: -
cdr3_aa: CASSEVGQGKTTSTDTQYF
cdr3_nt: TGTGCCAGCAGTGAGGTCGGACAGGGGAAAACCACTAGCACAGATACGCAGTATTTT

d_call: -
cdr3_length: 17
j_call: TRBJ2-3
v_call: TRBV7-2
clone_size: -
cdr3_aa: CASSLPRIRGGTDTQYF
cdr3_nt: TGTGCCAGCAGCCTACCTCGGATTCGCGGGGGCACAGATACGCAGTATTTT

d_call: TRBD1
cdr3_length: 16
j_call: TRBJ2-1
v_call: TRBV7-2
clone_size: once
cdr3_aa: CASSLWGQGGNNEQFF
cdr3_nt: TGTGCCAGCAGCTTATGGGGACAGGGCGGAAACAATGAGCAGTTCTTC

d_call: -
cdr3_length: 16
j_call: TRBJ2-1
v_call: TRBV14
clone_size: -
cdr3_aa: CASSQDKGVGYNEQFF
cdr3_nt: TGTGCCAGCAGCCAAGATAAGGGGGTGGGCTACAATGAGCAGTTCTTC

d_call: TRBD1
cdr3_length: 13
j_call: TRBJ1-2
v_call: TRBV29-1
clone_size: -
cdr3_aa: CSAVTGGNYGYTF
cdr3_nt: TGCAGCGCGGTTACAGGGGGGAACTATGGCTACACCTTC

d_call: -
cdr3_length: 17
j_call: TRBJ1-6
v_call: TRBV4-3
clone_size: -
cdr3_aa: CASSQEGWGSYNSPLHF
cdr3_nt: TGCGCCAGCAGCCAAGAAGGCTGGGGCTCCTATAATTCACCCCTCCACTTT

d_call: -
cdr3_length: 15
j_call: TRBJ2-1
v_call: TRBV4-1
clone_size: -
cdr3_aa: CASSPPLTRDNEQFF
cdr3_nt: TGCGCCAGCAGCCCACCCCTTACTAGGGACAATGAGCAGTTCTTC